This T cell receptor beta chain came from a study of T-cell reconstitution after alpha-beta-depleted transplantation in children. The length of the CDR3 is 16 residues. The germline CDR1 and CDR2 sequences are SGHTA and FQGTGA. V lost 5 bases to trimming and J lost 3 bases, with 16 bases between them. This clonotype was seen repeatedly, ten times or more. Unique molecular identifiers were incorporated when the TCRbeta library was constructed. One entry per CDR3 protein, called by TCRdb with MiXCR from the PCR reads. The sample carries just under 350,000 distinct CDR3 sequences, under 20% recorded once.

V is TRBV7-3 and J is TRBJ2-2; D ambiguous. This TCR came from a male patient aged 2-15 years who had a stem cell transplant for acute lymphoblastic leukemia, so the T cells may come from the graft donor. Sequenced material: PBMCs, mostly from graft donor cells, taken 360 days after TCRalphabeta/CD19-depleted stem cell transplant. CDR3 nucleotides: TGTGCCAGCAGCCCACGGGCCCTCTGGGACACCGGGGAGCTGTTTTTT. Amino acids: CASSPRALWDTGELFF.